This TCR beta chain was documented in a study of patients and donors after allogeneic stem cell transplantation. This clonotype has ten or more counts. TCRdb itself ran the RT-PCR reads through MiXCR, one entry per CDR3 protein. The data hold 25,000 to 35,000 distinct CDR3 sequences, with nearly 7% observed a single time. The CDR3 extends over 15 amino acids. In germline, CDR1 is LGHNA, CDR2 YNFKEQ. V lost 0 bases to trimming and J lost 0 bases, with 9 bases between them. The chain combines TRBV4-2 with TRBJ2-7, with D maybe TRBD2 (6 bases). This clonotype was sampled from a human donor who was either an allogeneic HSCT recipient or a stem cell or donor lymphocyte infusion donor (not recorded which). It is not recorded whose cells these are; they may come from a transplant donor. Sequences were obtained from blood, either unsorted or a sorted T cell fraction (not recorded which). CDR3: CASSQDRDFSYEQYF. DNA of the CDR3: TGTGCCAGCAGCCAAGACCGGGACTTCTCCTACGAGCAGTACTTC.